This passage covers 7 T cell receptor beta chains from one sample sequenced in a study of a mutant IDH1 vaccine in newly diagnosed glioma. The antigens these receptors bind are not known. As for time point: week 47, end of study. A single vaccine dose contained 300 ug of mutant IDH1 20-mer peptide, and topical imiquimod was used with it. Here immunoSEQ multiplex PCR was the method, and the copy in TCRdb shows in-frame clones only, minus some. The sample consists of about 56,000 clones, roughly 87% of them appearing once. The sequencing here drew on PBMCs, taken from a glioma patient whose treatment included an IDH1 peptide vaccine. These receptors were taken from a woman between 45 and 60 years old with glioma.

In nucleotides, the CDR3 is TGTGCCAGCAGGGACGGGACAGGGCCCACAGATACGCAGTATTTT. It yields the protein CASRDGTGPTDTQYF. This rearrangement joins TRBV9 to TRBJ2-3; 9 nucleotides line up with TRBD1. V gave up 5 bases and J gave up 2 bases; unmatched junction bases: 6. The CDR3 consists of 15 residues. Per the germline V gene, CDR1 is SGDLS and CDR2 is YYNGEE. Based on the CDR3 plus reference TRBV9 and TRBJ2-3, the full variable domain is DSGVTQTPKHLITATGQRVTLRCSPRSGDLSVYWYQQSLDQGLQFLIQYYNGEERAKGNILERFSAQQFPDLHSELNLSSLELGDSALYFCASRDGTGPTDTQYFGPGTRLTVL.

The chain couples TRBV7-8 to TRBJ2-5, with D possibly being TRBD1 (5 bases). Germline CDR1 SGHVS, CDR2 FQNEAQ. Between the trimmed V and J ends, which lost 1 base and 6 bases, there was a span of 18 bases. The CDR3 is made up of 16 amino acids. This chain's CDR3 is CASSLGLPRVGQTQYF. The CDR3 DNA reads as TGTGCCAGCAGCTTAGGCCTGCCCAGGGTCGGTCAGACCCAGTACTTC.

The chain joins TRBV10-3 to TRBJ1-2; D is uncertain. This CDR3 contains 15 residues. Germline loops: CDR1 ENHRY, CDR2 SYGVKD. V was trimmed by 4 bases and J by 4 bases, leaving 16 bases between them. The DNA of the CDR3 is TGTGCCATCAGTGGGACTCGTCAGATCCTCTATGGCTACACCTTC. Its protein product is CAISGTRQILYGYTF.

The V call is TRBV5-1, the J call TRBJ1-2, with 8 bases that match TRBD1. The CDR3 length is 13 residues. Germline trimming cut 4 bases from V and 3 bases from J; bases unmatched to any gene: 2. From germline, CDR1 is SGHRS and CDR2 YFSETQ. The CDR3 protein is CASSPDRDYGYTF. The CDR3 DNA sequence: TGCGCCAGCAGCCCGGACAGGGACTATGGCTACACCTTC.

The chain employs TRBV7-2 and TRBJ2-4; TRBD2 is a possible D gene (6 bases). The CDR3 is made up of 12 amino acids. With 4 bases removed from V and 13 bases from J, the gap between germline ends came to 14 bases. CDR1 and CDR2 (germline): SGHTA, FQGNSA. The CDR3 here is CASSSGTPGQYF. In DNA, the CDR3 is TGTGCCAGCAGCTCTGGGACTCCCGGCCAGTACTTC.

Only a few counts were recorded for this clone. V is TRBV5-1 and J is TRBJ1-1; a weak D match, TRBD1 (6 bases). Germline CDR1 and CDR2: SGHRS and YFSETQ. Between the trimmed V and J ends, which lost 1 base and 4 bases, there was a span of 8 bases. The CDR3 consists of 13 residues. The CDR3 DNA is TGCGCCAGCAGCTTGCAAGGGGGCACTGAAGCTTTCTTT. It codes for CASSLQGGTEAFF.

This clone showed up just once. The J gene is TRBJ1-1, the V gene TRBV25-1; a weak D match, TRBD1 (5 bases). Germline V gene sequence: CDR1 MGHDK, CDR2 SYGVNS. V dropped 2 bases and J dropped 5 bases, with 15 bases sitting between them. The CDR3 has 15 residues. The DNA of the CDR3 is TGTGCCAGCAGTGAACATCAGGCCGGGGGGACTGAAGCTTTCTTT. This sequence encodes CASSEHQAGGTEAFF. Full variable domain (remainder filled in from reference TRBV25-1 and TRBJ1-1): EADIYQTPRYLVIGTGKKITLECSQTMGHDKMYWYQQDPGMELHLIHYSYGVNSTEKGDLSSESTVSRIRTEHFPLTLESARPSHTSQYLCASSEHQAGGTEAFFGQGTRLTVV.